This T cell receptor (beta chain) was sequenced for a study of blood T cell repertoires in COVID-19. On the study more broadly: Sample material is recorded as cDNA or gDNA derived from T cells, B-cell-depleted T cells, or PBMCs.

CDR3 length equals 13 residues. Trimming removed 9 bases at V and 5 bases at J, with 14 bases between. Germline V gene sequence: CDR1 MNHEY, CDR2 SMNVEV (reference sequence). Sequencing used immunoSEQ multiplex PCR; TCRdb keeps in-frame clones, though not all of them. The repertoire holds about 300,000 clones, with about 90% as singletons. The rearrangement joins TRBV27 to TRBJ1-5, with D maybe TRBD1 (6 bases). The sequencing sample was made of peripheral blood. The sequence was collected from a woman younger than 45 with COVID-19, enrolled during active disease. CDR3 coding DNA: TGTGCCAGAGACAAACAGGGCCATCAGCCCCAGCATTTT. Encoded protein: CARDKQGHQPQHF.